Listed below are T cell receptor beta chains from one sample, sequenced in a study of cytomegalovirus exposure and HLA in healthy donors. The repertoire was sequenced with immunoSEQ multiplex PCR; TCRdb's copy has only in-frame clones and lacks some. Of 150,000 to 200,000 clones listed, around four fifths are singletons. The sample taken for sequencing was PBMCs. Receptors originate from a man aged 25 to 45 in good health and CMV-seropositive. The CDR3 runs from the conserved cysteine through the conserved F or W. The D gene is left open where the match is weak. Clone size, where shown, is once, few, many, or a class for clones that have expanded.

TRBJ2-6 | . | TRBV18 | TRBD1 | TGTGCCAGCTCACAACGGGACAGCTCTGGGGCCAACGTCCTGACTTTC | CASSQRDSSGANVLTF
TRBJ2-7 | . | TRBV4-3 | TRBD1 | TGCGCCAGCAGCCAAGGGGACAGCCTCTCCTACGAGCAGTACTTC | CASSQGDSLSYEQYF
TRBJ2-7 | once | TRBV19 | TRBD1 | TGTGCCAGTAGCGACAGGGATCGCGAGCAGTACTTC | CASSDRDREQYF
TRBJ2-7 | . | TRBV10-1 | . | TGCGCCAGCAGTGAGTCGAGACGGGGGTTCTACTACGAGCAGTACTTC | CASSESRRGFYYEQYF
TRBJ2-6 | . | TRBV11-3 | . | TGTGCCAGCAGCTTAGGTTCAGGGAGGTCTGGGGCCAACGTCCTGACTTTC | CASSLGSGRSGANVLTF
TRBJ2-3 | . | TRBV9 | TRBD2 | TGTGCCAGCAGCGGACGGGGGGGGGCAAGCACAGATACGCAGTATTTT | CASSGRGGASTDTQYF
TRBJ2-1 | . | TRBV2 | TRBD2 | TGTGCCAGCAGTGATATCAGGCTAGCGGGGGGCAATGAGCAGTTCTTC | CASSDIRLAGGNEQFF
TRBJ2-7 | . | TRBV7-6 | . | TGTGCCAGCAGCCCCGGCGGGGGACAAGGACCCTACGAGCAGTACTTC | CASSPGGGQGPYEQYF
TRBJ2-3 | . | TRBV7-9 | . | TGTGCCAGCAGCTTAGGGGTCTTAGGGGCGGGCACAGATACGCAGTATTTT | CASSLGVLGAGTDTQYF
TRBJ2-3 | . | TRBV27 | . | TGTGCCAGCAGTTTAACGGCAGGCACTAGCACAGATACGCAGTATTTT | CASSLTAGTSTDTQYF
TRBJ1-2 | . | TRBV27 | . | TGTGCCAGCAGTTACAGTCCTAACTATGGCTACACCTTC | CASSYSPNYGYTF